This TCR beta chain comes out of a study of naive and memory T cell subsets. CMV status came from CD4+ T cell IFNgamma after overnight CMV lysate stimulation of fresh PBMCs. Cells stained for CD3, CD4, CD8, CD45RA and CD27 were sorted into four subsets. Whole-study results and caveats: From naive to CM, EM and EMRA, diversity decreased and Gini increased.

The CDR3 loop spans 16 amino acids. Losses at the gene ends were 2 bases for V and 2 bases for J; bases not matched to a gene: 1. The V gene's germline CDR1 is ENHRY and CDR2 SYGVKD. As regards this clonotype: The antigen is undetermined.

The beta constant-region primer was an equimolar mix of two oligonucleotides covering TRBC1 and TRBC2. TCRdb reprocessed the UMI-ligation and nested PCR reads via MiXCR and lists one record per CDR3 protein. The sample has 130,000 to 150,000 distinct CDR3 sequences, approximately 15% seen once; the top ten hold approximately 0.15%. The V and J genes are TRBV10-3 and TRBJ2-3; 13 bases are a match to TRBD2. The TCR comes from a human donor in good health. Specimen: naive CD4+ T cells from blood. The CDR3 is CAISETSGRVTDTQYF. The CDR3 DNA follows: TGTGCCATCAGTGAGACTAGCGGGAGGGTCACAGATACGCAGTATTTT.